Included here is one T cell receptor beta chain sequence, with context. The antigen remains unidentified. The data were taken from a study of STAT3 mutations in large granular lymphocyte leukemia. Study results and caveats: Every T-cell large granular lymphocyte leukemia patient had at least one immunodominant TCR beta clonotype. Differing intervals and regimens complicate linking therapy response to clone burden.

Germline CDR1 reads SGHDT; CDR2 reads YYEEEE. V was shortened by 1 base and J by 3 bases, with 8 bases between the two germline ends. This CDR3 comprises 13 residues. Profiling relied on immunoSEQ multiplex PCR, and the TCRdb table lists in-frame clones only, not all of them. The sample comprises roughly 35,000 clones, 88% of which are singletons, and over 0.4% rests with the top ten. V usage is TRBV5-6 and J usage is TRBJ2-7; weak D call: TRBD1 (6 bases). Sequenced input: PBMCs. The receptor comes from a human donor with T large granular lymphocyte leukemia. Some clones in this sample may be carry-over from other donors' samples. The CDR3 loop is CASSLHRVYEQYF. The CDR3 DNA follows: TGTGCCAGCAGCTTGCACAGGGTCTACGAGCAGTACTTC. Full variable domain (outside the CDR3, taken from reference TRBV5-6 and TRBJ2-7): DAGVTQSPTHLIKTRGQQVTLRCSPKSGHDTVSWYQQALGQGPQFIFQYYEEEERQRGNFPDRFSGHQFPNYSSELNVNALLLGDSALYLCASSLHRVYEQYFGPGTRLTVT.